The table lists the clone carrying this T cell receptor (beta chain) with a few counts. These data belong to a study of Graves' ophthalmopathy and Graves' hyperthyroidism. Uncontrolled infections, other autoimmune diseases, pregnancy or lactation barred patients from enrollment. Serum thyroxine and TRAb, along with clinical symptoms, thyroid ultrasound and orbital computed tomography, were what diagnosis relied on. Amplified TCR beta CDR3 regions were obtained using RNA transcripts as template. The workflow started with a first-round RT-PCR run with HTBI primers and then moved on to a second-round multiplex PCR. Each CDR3 protein gets one entry after TCRdb re-called the multiplex PCR reads with MiXCR. This table has hundreds of thousands of distinct CDR3 sequences, 22% appearing once. The CDR3 is 15 amino acids. Germline V gene sequence: CDR1 MDHEN, CDR2 SYDVKM. Trimming removed 5 bases from V and 6 bases from J; junction bases left unmatched: 10.

The sequenced material came from peripheral blood. The TCR comes from a woman aged 18-29 years with stable Graves' hyperthyroidism. Some clones in this sample may be carry-over from other donors' samples. V and J are TRBV28 and TRBJ2-7, with TRBD1 matching over 10 bases. The CDR3 here is CASSPYRDRGREQYF. The CDR3 DNA sequence: TGTGCCAGCAGTCCCTACCGGGACAGGGGACGCGAGCAGTACTTC. Drawing the rest from reference TRBV28 and TRBJ2-7, the complete variable domain is DVKVTQSSRYLVKRTGEKVFLECVQDMDHENMFWYRQDPGLGLRLIYFSYDVKMKEKGDIPEGYSVSREKKERFSLILESASTNQTSMYLCASSPYRDRGREQYFGPGTRLTVT.